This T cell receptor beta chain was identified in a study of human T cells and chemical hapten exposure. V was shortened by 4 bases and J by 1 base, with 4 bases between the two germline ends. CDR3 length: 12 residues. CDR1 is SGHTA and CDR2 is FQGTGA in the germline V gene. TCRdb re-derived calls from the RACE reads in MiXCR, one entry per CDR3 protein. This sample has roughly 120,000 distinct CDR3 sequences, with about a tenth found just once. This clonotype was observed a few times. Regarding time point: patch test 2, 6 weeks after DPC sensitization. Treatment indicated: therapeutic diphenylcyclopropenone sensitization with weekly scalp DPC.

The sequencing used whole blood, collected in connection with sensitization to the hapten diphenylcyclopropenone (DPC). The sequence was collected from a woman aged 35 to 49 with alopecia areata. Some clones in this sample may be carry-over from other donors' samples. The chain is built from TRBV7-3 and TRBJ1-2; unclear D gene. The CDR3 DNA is TGTGCCAGCAGCTCTAGTAACTATGGCTACACCTTC. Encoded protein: CASSSSNYGYTF.